One and the same sample provided the 12 T cell receptor beta chains below, sequenced in a study of T cells in Graves' hyperthyroidism and ophthalmopathy. Researchers took RNA transcripts and amplified the TCR beta CDR3 regions from them. HTBI primers drove first-round RT-PCR of the TCR CDR3. TCRdb reprocessed the multiplex PCR reads via MiXCR and lists one record per CDR3 protein. This table holds 330,000 or so distinct CDR3 sequences, around 18% found once. Sequencing used blood. These receptors were taken from a woman aged 40 to 50 with Graves' ophthalmopathy.

Many counts were recorded for this clonotype. The J gene is TRBJ2-7, the V gene TRBV6-1; D assignment may be TRBD1 or TRBD2 (5 bases each). The V end lost 10 bases, the J end lost 6 bases, and 19 bases lay between the germline ends. Germline loops: CDR1 MNHNS, CDR2 SASEGT. The CDR3 spans 13 residues. The CDR3 DNA follows: TGTGCCACGGGGACGAGAGGAACAGGCGAGCAGTACTTC. It translates to CATGTRGTGEQYF.

At least ten counts were recorded for this clonotype. The CDR3, as DNA: TGTGCCAGCACCTCTGGGGACTTCACCTACGAGCAGTACTTC. Its protein is CASTSGDFTYEQYF. The gene calls are TRBV28 and TRBJ2-7, with D maybe TRBD2 (6 bases). The CDR3 contains 14 residues. The V and J ends lost 7 bases and 2 bases respectively, with 15 bases between them. Germline V lookup: CDR1 MDHEN, CDR2 SYDVKM.

This clonotype was counted at least ten times. The CDR3 reads CASSPEAGFSYYGYTF. In DNA, the CDR3 is TGCGCCAGCAGCCCCGAAGCGGGGTTCAGCTACTATGGCTACACCTTC. The rearrangement links TRBV5-1 to TRBJ1-2; D gene unclear. The germline V gene encodes CDR1 SGHRS and CDR2 YFSETQ. This CDR3 is 16 amino acids long. V was cut by 4 bases and J by 3 bases, with 19 bases left in between.

The chain links TRBV4-1 to TRBJ2-7; tentatively, D is TRBD1 (5 bases). CDR1 and CDR2 (germline): MGHRA, YSYEKL. CDR3 length equals 15 residues. Between the trimmed V and J ends, which lost 0 bases and 3 bases, there was a span of 12 bases. The CDR3, as DNA: TGCGCCAGCAGCCAAGAACCGTCTAGGGGCTACGAGCAGTACTTC. It is translated as CASSQEPSRGYEQYF.

This clonotype was counted ten times or more. The chain links TRBV7-9 to TRBJ2-7; TRBD1 matches at 7 bases. The CDR3 extends over 16 amino acids. Trimming at V came to 6 bases and at J to 3 bases, leaving 14 bases not matched to a gene. The germline gives CDR1 SEHNR, CDR2 FQNEAQ (reference sequence). CDR3 sequence (DNA): TGTGCCAGCAGAGACCCCTCCCGAGACAGGGACTACGAGCAGTACTTC. Its protein is CASRDPSRDRDYEQYF.

The chain employs TRBV6-1 and TRBJ2-6; D may correspond to TRBD1 or TRBD2 (5 bases each). The CDR3 sequence is 16 residues long. CDR1 is MNHNS, CDR2 SASEGT, per germline. Trimming took off 1 base at V and 1 base at J, with 8 bases between the two ends. The CDR3 loop is CASSEGGTSGANVLTF. The CDR3 region has the DNA TGTGCCAGCAGTGAAGGAGGGACGTCTGGGGCCAACGTCCTGACTTTC.

This chain links TRBV9 with TRBJ2-1, with 10 positions matching TRBD2. Germline V lookup: CDR1 SGDLS, CDR2 YYNGEE. CDR3 length equals 16 residues. Losses at the gene ends were 4 bases for V and 4 bases for J; bases not matched to a gene: 8. CDR3 loop: CASSFRLAGAYNEQFF. The DNA of the CDR3 is TGTGCCAGCAGCTTTCGCCTAGCGGGGGCGTACAATGAGCAGTTCTTC. The complete variable domain, with remaining parts taken from reference TRBV9 and TRBJ2-1, reads DSGVTQTPKHLITATGQRVTLRCSPRSGDLSVYWYQQSLDQGLQFLIQYYNGEERAKGNILERFSAQQFPDLHSELNLSSLELGDSALYFCASSFRLAGAYNEQFFGPGTRLTVL.

Ten or more counts support this clonotype. The CDR3, as DNA: TGTGCCAGCAGCCAAGGCAAGCAAAGGCGGGACAGATACTACGAGCAGTACTTC. Protein: CASSQGKQRRDRYYEQYF. The rearrangement joins TRBV14 to TRBJ2-7, with D maybe TRBD1 (7 bases). V was pared by 1 base and J by 3 bases, with 22 bases between. This CDR3 is 18 amino acids long. Germline V CDR1 and CDR2: SGHDN, FVKESK.

The rearrangement uses TRBV12-3 or TRBV12-4 and TRBJ2-7, with D possibly TRBD2 on 6 matching bases. With 2 bases removed from V and 6 bases from J, the gap between germline ends came to 11 bases. The CDR3 runs 13 residues. The CDR3: CASSLRVRGEQYF. The CDR3 DNA is TGTGCCAGCAGTTTAAGAGTGCGGGGCGAGCAGTACTTC.

This clonotype has at least ten counts. The rearrangement uses TRBV6-5 and TRBJ1-3; D unclear. There are 14 residues in the CDR3. V lost 4 bases and J 0 bases, leaving 7 bases between the germline ends. Germline assignment: CDR1 MNHEY and CDR2 SVGAGI. DNA of the CDR3: TGTGCCAGCAGTTCGGGCGCCTCTGGAAACACCATATATTTT. This translates into CASSSGASGNTIYF.

This clonotype was picked up many times. The genes are TRBV6-1 and TRBJ2-7; weak D call: TRBD2 (5 bases). V lost 6 bases to trimming and J lost 5 bases, with 17 bases between them. This CDR3 spans 14 amino acids. Germline V gene data show CDR1 as MNHNS and CDR2 as SASEGT. As DNA, the CDR3 is TGTGCCAGCAGGCCAACTAGATCGAGCCACGAGCAGTACTTC. It yields the protein CASRPTRSSHEQYF.

This clonotype was observed many times. The V and J genes are TRBV6-2 or TRBV6-3 and TRBJ2-2; 9 positions agree with TRBD1. Germline trimming cut 6 bases from V and 2 bases from J; bases unmatched to any gene: 7. This CDR3 is built from 16 residues. Germline-derived CDR1 and CDR2 are MNHEY and SVGEGT. The DNA of the CDR3 is TGTGCCAGCAGCACTCGGGACAGGGTTAACACCGGGGAGCTGTTTTTT. This translates into CASSTRDRVNTGELFF.